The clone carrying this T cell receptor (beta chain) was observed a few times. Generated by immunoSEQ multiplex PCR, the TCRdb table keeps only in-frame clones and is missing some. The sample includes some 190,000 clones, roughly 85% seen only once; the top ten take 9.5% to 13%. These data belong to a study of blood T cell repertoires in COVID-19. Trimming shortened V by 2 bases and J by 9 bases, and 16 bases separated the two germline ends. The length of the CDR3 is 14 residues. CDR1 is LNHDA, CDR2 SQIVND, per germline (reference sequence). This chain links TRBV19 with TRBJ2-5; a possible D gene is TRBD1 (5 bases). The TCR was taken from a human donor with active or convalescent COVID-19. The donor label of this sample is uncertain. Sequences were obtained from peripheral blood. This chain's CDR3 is CASSIRGASRAQYF. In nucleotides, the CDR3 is TGTGCCAGTAGTATAAGGGGTGCGTCCAGGGCCCAGTACTTC.